This entry is about one T cell receptor beta chain. Assay: immunoSEQ multiplex PCR; the TCRdb copy retains only in-frame clones and omits some. The table lists about 190,000 clones, 78% of them singletons. This sample was included in a study of blood T cell repertoires in COVID-19. About the research overall: COVID-19 samples from acute and convalescent phases originated in the United States, Italy and Spain.

The ends were cut back, 3 bases at V and 2 bases at J, with 10 bases in the middle. The CDR3 covers 15 residues. The germline V gene has CDR1 KGHDR and CDR2 SFDVKD. The receptor was derived from a woman of 80 years or more with active or convalescent COVID-19. The sequenced material came from peripheral blood. The rearrangement uses TRBV24-1 and TRBJ1-5; D call uncertain. Here the CDR3 reads CATSDGLLGNQPQHF. CDR3 DNA sequence: TGTGCCACCAGTGATGGACTCCTCGGCAATCAGCCCCAGCATTTT.